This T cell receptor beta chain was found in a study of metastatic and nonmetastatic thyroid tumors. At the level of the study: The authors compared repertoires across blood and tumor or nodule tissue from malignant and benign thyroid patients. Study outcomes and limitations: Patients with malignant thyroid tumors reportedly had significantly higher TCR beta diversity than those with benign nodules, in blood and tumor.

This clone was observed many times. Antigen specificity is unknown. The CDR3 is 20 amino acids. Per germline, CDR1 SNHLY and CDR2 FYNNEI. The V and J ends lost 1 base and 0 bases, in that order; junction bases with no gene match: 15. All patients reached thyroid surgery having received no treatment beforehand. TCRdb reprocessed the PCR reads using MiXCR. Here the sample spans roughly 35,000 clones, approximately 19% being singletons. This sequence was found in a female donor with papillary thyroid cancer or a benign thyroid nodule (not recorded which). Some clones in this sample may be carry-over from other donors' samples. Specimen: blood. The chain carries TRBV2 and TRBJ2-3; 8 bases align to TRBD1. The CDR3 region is CASSEETRTGNTSSTDTQYF. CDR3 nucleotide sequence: TGTGCCAGCAGTGAAGAGACCCGGACAGGGAATACTTCTAGCACAGATACGCAGTATTTT. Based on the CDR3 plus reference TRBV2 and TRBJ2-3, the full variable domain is EPEVTQTPSHQVTQMGQEVILRCVPISNHLYFYWYRQILGQKVEFLVSFYNNEISEKSEIFDDQFSVERPDGSNFTLKIRSTKLEDSAMYFCASSEETRTGNTSSTDTQYFGPGTRLTVL.